Following are 30 T cell receptor beta chains from one sample sequenced in a study of blood T cells in healthy people across ages (dated by TCRdb to 2015 to 2017). The library relied on 5' RACE. Instrument used: Illumina HiSeq 2500. A second PCR of roughly 6 to 12 cycles was performed with a sample-barcoded 5' primer and a J-beta primer mix. TCRdb reran the public reads through fastp at Q25 and MiXCR, keeping productive beta chains. Each record represents a unique CDR3 protein, reported with the most common genes and DNA among its rows. This sample lists approximately 800,000 distinct CDR3 sequences; around 50% were detected once. The ten largest account for 20% to 30% of the sample. Material: blood. These receptors came from a middle-aged man in good health.

V and J are TRBV5-1 and TRBJ2-1; D remains unclear. Trimming stripped 4 bases from V and 2 bases from J, with 16 bases between. There are 16 residues in the CDR3. Germline V gene sequence: CDR1 SGHRS, CDR2 YFSETQ. CDR3 sequence (DNA): TGCGCCAGCAGCCCCTATCGTGGGAACGCCTACAATGAGCAGTTCTTC. Encoded protein: CASSPYRGNAYNEQFF.

The V gene is TRBV7-2, the J gene TRBJ2-5; D possibly corresponds to TRBD2 (6 bases). The CDR3 is 14 amino acids. From germline, CDR1 is SGHTA and CDR2 FQGNSA. Between the trimmed V and J ends, which lost 5 bases and 11 bases, there was a span of 21 bases. CDR3 coding DNA: TGTGCCAGCAGCCCGATAGGAGGGACGGGTGAGCAGTACTTC. Amino acid sequence: CASSPIGGTGEQYF.

The rearrangement uses TRBV7-9 and TRBJ2-5; D could derive from TRBD1 or TRBD2 (7 bases each). Germline V CDR1 and CDR2: SEHNR, FQNEAQ (reference sequence). The CDR3 runs to 15 residues. V dropped 2 bases and J dropped 5 bases, with 15 bases sitting between them. The CDR3 spells CASSLSRQGGETQYF. CDR3 sequence (DNA): TGTGCCAGCAGCTTAAGCAGACAGGGAGGGGAGACCCAGTACTTC.

The chain joins TRBV7-9 to TRBJ2-3; TRBD2 matches 8 bases. Germline V gives CDR1 SEHNR, CDR2 FQNEAQ (reference sequence). With V trimmed by 6 bases and J by 2 bases, 10 bases remained unmatched. The CDR3 consists of 16 residues. The CDR3 loop is CASRPKTSEITDTQYF. For the CDR3, the DNA is TGTGCCAGCAGACCCAAGACTAGCGAGATCACAGATACGCAGTATTTT.

This chain joins TRBV29-1 and TRBJ2-3, with a possible D match to TRBD2 (6 bases). The CDR3 extends over 11 amino acids. Germline values: CDR1 SQVTM, CDR2 ANQGSEA. V lost 2 bases to trimming and J lost 8 bases, with 8 bases between them. The CDR3 spells CSVELTSTQYF. DNA of the CDR3: TGCAGCGTTGAATTGACTAGTACGCAGTATTTT.

This chain uses TRBV28 with TRBJ2-5; a weak D match, TRBD2 (6 bases). CDR1 and CDR2 (germline): MDHEN, SYDVKM. The ends were cut back, 4 bases at V and 0 bases at J, with 15 bases in the middle. The CDR3 totals 16 residues. In DNA form, the CDR3 reads TGTGCCAGCAGTTCGCCTGCCCGGGGGTACCAAGAGACCCAGTACTTC. Translating gives CASSSPARGYQETQYF.

This clonotype was recorded a few times. The CDR3 protein is CASSLGQGFGEQYF. CDR3 bases: TGCGCCAGCAGCCTGGGACAGGGGTTCGGCGAGCAGTACTTC. The rearrangement uses TRBV5-1 and TRBJ2-5, with TRBD1 matching over 10 bases. The J call may be in error: the DNA end matches TRBJ2-7 better. The germline gives CDR1 SGHRS, CDR2 YFSETQ. This CDR3 is 14 amino acids long.

The chain recombines TRBV20-1 with TRBJ2-7; 7 positions agree with TRBD2. CDR1 is DFQATT, CDR2 SNEGSKA, per germline (reference sequence). J was trimmed by 5 bases and V by 6 bases; bases with no gene match: 10. This CDR3 comprises 13 residues. The CDR3 nucleotides are TGCAGTGCGCAGCATGGACTAGGGGACGAGCAGTACTTC. Translation gives CSAQHGLGDEQYF.

The chain is built from TRBV3-1 and TRBJ2-7; TRBD2 agrees at 13 bases. Germline CDR1 and CDR2: LGHDT and YNNKEL (reference sequence). The V segment lost 4 bases and the J segment 1 base; nucleotides outside the gene matches: 13. There are 19 residues in the CDR3. This CDR3 is CASSREVTSGRGRSYEQYF. CDR3 bases: TGTGCCAGCAGCCGAGAGGTAACTAGCGGGAGGGGGAGATCCTACGAGCAGTACTTC.

The genes are TRBV7-3 and TRBJ1-2; 8 bases are a match to TRBD1. The CDR3 totals 14 residues. CDR1 is SGHTA, CDR2 FQGTGA, per germline. Unmatched junction bases numbered 9, after V lost 4 bases and J lost 8 bases. The CDR3 sequence: CASSSGQGKGGYTF. The DNA of the CDR3 is TGTGCCAGCAGCTCCGGACAGGGAAAAGGAGGCTACACCTTC.

This chain uses TRBV11-3 with TRBJ2-5, with 7 positions matching TRBD2. V shed 5 bases, J shed 5 bases, and the junction held 14 bases outside the gene matches. The CDR3 sequence is 16 residues long. From germline, CDR1 is SGHNT and CDR2 YENEEA. The chain's CDR3 is CASSRLMAGVRETQYF. CDR3 nucleotide sequence: TGTGCCAGCAGCCGGCTCATGGCGGGAGTTAGGGAGACCCAGTACTTC.

This clonotype occurred a few times. The V gene is TRBV7-2, the J gene TRBJ2-1, with TRBD2 identical over 11 bases. CDR3 length: 13 residues. Germline lookup yields CDR1 SGHTA and CDR2 FQGNSA. V was clipped by 8 bases and J by 8 bases; unmatched bases: 5. The CDR3 here is CASGLAGGYEQFF. CDR3 nucleotides: TGTGCCAGCGGTCTAGCGGGGGGCTATGAGCAGTTCTTC.

The chain recombines TRBV24-1 with TRBJ2-2; the D gene could be TRBD1 or TRBD2 (5 bases each). CDR3 size: 15 residues. V dropped 4 bases and J dropped 6 bases, with 14 bases sitting between them. Germline V gives CDR1 KGHDR, CDR2 SFDVKD. CDR3 nucleotide sequence: TGTGCCACCAGTGAGGTTGGGGGACCGTCCGGGGAGCTGTTTTTT. Translation: CATSEVGGPSGELFF.

The chain couples TRBV4-2 to TRBJ2-1, with a possible D match to TRBD2 (6 bases). This CDR3 is 16 amino acids long. Germline V gene sequence: CDR1 LGHNA, CDR2 YNFKEQ. V lost 0 bases and J 10 bases, leaving 19 bases between the germline ends. The CDR3 DNA reads TGTGCCAGCAGCCAAGATCGTAGCGGAACTCTTCGGGAGCAGTTCTTC. It is translated as CASSQDRSGTLREQFF.

This sequence joins TRBV20-1 and TRBJ2-3, with a weak D call TRBD1 (5 bases). Trimming stripped 2 bases from V and 7 bases from J, with 10 bases between. The CDR3 totals 12 residues. Germline CDR1 reads DFQATT; CDR2 reads SNEGSKA (reference sequence). For the CDR3, the DNA is TGCAGTGCTAGATTGGGGCTTAATACGCAGTATTTT. It encodes CSARLGLNTQYF.

The chain combines TRBV4-3 with TRBJ2-4; 9 positions agree with TRBD2. Judging by the DNA end, TRBJ2-7 fits better; the J call may be wrong. Per the germline V gene, CDR1 is LGHNA and CDR2 is YSLEER. The CDR3 totals 16 residues. As DNA, the CDR3 is TGCGCCAGCAGCCAAGAAGGGGCTAGCGGGGTCTACGAGCAGTACTTC. It translates to CASSQEGASGVYEQYF.

V and J are TRBV12-3 or TRBV12-4 and TRBJ2-5; D unresolved. The CDR3 is 15 residues long. V shed 1 base and J shed 1 base, with 10 bases lying between them. CDR3 amino acids: CASSLVGRLQETQYF. As DNA, the CDR3 is TGTGCCAGCAGTTTAGTCGGGCGACTCCAAGAGACCCAGTACTTC.

The rearrangement links TRBV10-3 to TRBJ2-7; TRBD2 matches at 7 bases. CDR3 size: 14 residues. With V trimmed by 6 bases and J by 0 bases, 5 bases remained unmatched. In germline, CDR1 is ENHRY, CDR2 SYGVKD. CDR3 region: CAIRGLVNSYEQYF. CDR3 in DNA: TGTGCCATCAGAGGACTAGTAAACTCCTACGAGCAGTACTTC.

This clonotype appeared a single time. This chain links TRBV10-2 with TRBJ1-6, with D unclear. Germline CDR1 is WSHSY and CDR2 is SAAADI. The CDR3 is 12 residues long. V was cut by 7 bases and J by 6 bases, with 7 bases left in between. CDR3 DNA sequence: TGCGCCAGCACCGGCCTTAATTCACCCCTCCACTTT. Its translation is CASTGLNSPLHF.

This chain uses TRBV20-1 with TRBJ2-5, with D unresolved. The last part of the DNA fits TRBJ2-7 better; the J call may be wrong. Germline lookup yields CDR1 DFQATT and CDR2 SNEGSKA (reference sequence). The CDR3 totals 12 residues. CDR3 nucleotide sequence: TGCAGTGCATCGACCCTTACCTACGAGCAGTACTTC. Translating it yields CSASTLTYEQYF.

The chain links TRBV10-3 to TRBJ1-2; maybe TRBD1 (6 bases). This CDR3 contains 17 residues. V lost 3 bases and J 3 bases, leaving 20 bases between the germline ends. Germline values: CDR1 ENHRY, CDR2 SYGVKD. DNA of the CDR3: TGTGCCATCAGTGAAGGGGGGGCGAGTGCCCTTGACTATGGCTACACCTTC. It is translated as CAISEGGASALDYGYTF.

As DNA, the CDR3 is TGTGCCAGCAGTCCTAAGGGATACTATGGCTACACCTTC. It is translated as CASSPKGYYGYTF. The chain links TRBV27 to TRBJ1-2; no clear D gene. Germline-derived CDR1 and CDR2 are MNHEY and SMNVEV (reference sequence). The CDR3 spans 13 residues. The V gene lost 5 bases and the J gene lost 3 bases, with 10 bases spanning the gap.

The chain employs TRBV7-2 and TRBJ2-5, with D unclear. Germline V lookup: CDR1 SGHTA, CDR2 FQGNSA. The CDR3 contains 13 residues. V shed 6 bases and J shed 5 bases, with 13 bases lying between them. In DNA form, the CDR3 reads TGTGCCAGCAGGCCGACCGGGCGCGAGACCCAGTACTTC. Translation: CASRPTGRETQYF.

The chain employs TRBV20-1 and TRBJ2-1; D perhaps matches TRBD2 (5 bases). The CDR3 is 17 residues long. The germline CDR1 and CDR2 sequences are DFQATT and SNEGSKA (reference sequence). V lost 4 bases to trimming and J lost 8 bases, with 27 bases between them. In DNA form, the CDR3 reads TGCAGTGCTACCAGAGCGGCGGCAGCCTCGTCCGGCTATGAGCAGTTCTTC. Translation: CSATRAAAASSGYEQFF.

In its sample, this clonotype was seen a few times. This chain joins TRBV20-1 and TRBJ1-2; 9 nucleotides align to TRBD1. The J segment lost 7 bases and the V segment lost 6 bases, leaving 9 bases of the junction unmatched. The CDR3 loop spans 13 amino acids. Germline V gene sequence: CDR1 DFQATT, CDR2 SNEGSKA (reference sequence). CDR3 sequence: CSASWTGVGGYTF. The CDR3 DNA is TGCAGTGCGTCCTGGACAGGGGTTGGTGGCTACACCTTC.

The rearrangement links TRBV29-1 to TRBJ2-3; D remains ambiguous. The CDR3 consists of 17 residues. Trimming cost V 0 bases and J 0 bases, with 16 bases left between them. Germline V gene sequence: CDR1 SQVTM, CDR2 ANQGSEA. CDR3 sequence: CSVEDFGRTISTDTQYF. CDR3 coding DNA: TGCAGCGTTGAAGATTTTGGCAGGACCATTAGCACAGATACGCAGTATTTT.

This chain links TRBV28 with TRBJ2-7; D perhaps matches TRBD2 (7 bases). Between the trimmed V and J ends, which lost 4 bases and 1 base, there was a span of 14 bases. From germline, CDR1 is MDHEN and CDR2 SYDVKM. CDR3 length: 15 amino acids. The CDR3 region has the DNA TGTGCCAGCAGTTGGGGGGGCCCGATTTCCTACGAGCAGTACTTC. This translates into CASSWGGPISYEQYF.

Only a few counts were recorded for this clonotype. The genes are TRBV24-1 and TRBJ2-5; D is unclear. Germline CDR1 and CDR2: KGHDR and SFDVKD. CDR3 length: 13 residues. Trimming took 9 bases from V and 2 from J, leaving 12 bases between them. The CDR3 nucleotides are TGTGCCACCCGTGGGGTCGGACAAGAGACCCAGTACTTC. It translates to CATRGVGQETQYF.

The CDR3 region has the DNA TGTGCCAGCAGTTTAAACAGGGTTGGGGAGCAGTACTTC. Translation gives CASSLNRVGEQYF. The rearrangement joins TRBV12-3 or TRBV12-4 to TRBJ2-5, with D perhaps matching TRBD1 (6 bases). Trimming stripped 2 bases from V and 11 bases from J, with 15 bases between. This CDR3 region has 13 residues.

The chain employs TRBV6-4 and TRBJ2-1; 12 positions match TRBD2. Trimming took 4 bases from V and 5 from J; bases not matched to a gene: 3. This CDR3 region has 15 residues. Per the germline V gene, CDR1 is MRHNA and CDR2 is SNTAGT. CDR3 nucleotide sequence: TGTGCCAGCAGTGGACTAGCGGGGGAGGACAATGAGCAGTTCTTC. This translates into CASSGLAGEDNEQFF.